This TCR beta chain was profiled in a study of T cells expressing NK-cell markers. General study results and limits: Dominance of the CD3+CD56-NKG2C+ fraction by these clonotypes also held in a few donors.

As to this clonotype: Its specificity is not known.

Scientists made TCR beta cDNA using 5'RACE template switching with UMIs. TCRdb derives one entry per CDR3 protein from the 5' RACE reads, leaving out DNA. The table lists about 150,000 distinct CDR3 sequences. Germline assignment: CDR1 MNHEY and CDR2 SMNVEV (reference sequence). This CDR3 is built from 15 residues. The sequenced sample consisted of blood T cells: a sorted CD56 or NKG2C T cell subset, CD4+ or CD8+ T cells, or bulk PBMC T cells (not recorded which). The rearrangement uses TRBV27 and TRBJ1-5; TCRdb proposes TRBD1, but this gene call is untestable without DNA. This clonotype originated in a woman aged 50 to 60 in good health. The CDR3 reads CASSFDSGINQPQHF.